One and the same sample provided the 28 T cell receptor beta chains below, sequenced in a study of blood T cells in healthy people across ages. For the second PCR, which ran for about 7 to 11 cycles, a sample-barcoded 5' primer and a J-beta primer mix were used. TCRdb processed the 5' RACE reads anew with MiXCR; each CDR3 protein has one entry. The table has roughly 1.5 million distinct CDR3 sequences, around 40% seen once; the top ten hold less than 5%. Material: blood. Receptors were obtained from a woman in her late teens or twenties in good health.

The rearrangement joins TRBV7-2 to TRBJ2-4; 8 nucleotides agree with TRBD1. The V and J ends lost 5 bases and 0 bases, in that order; junction bases with no gene match: 6. This CDR3 is built from 16 residues. Germline V gives CDR1 SGHTA, CDR2 FQGNSA. The CDR3 spells CASSPGGTIAKNIQYF. In DNA, the CDR3 is TGTGCCAGCAGCCCAGGGGGCACAATAGCCAAAAACATTCAGTACTTC. Full variable domain (rest looked up from reference TRBV7-2 and TRBJ2-4): GAGVSQSPSNKVTEKGKDVELRCDPISGHTALYWYRQSLGQGLEFLIYFQGNSAPDKSGLPSDRFSAERTGGSVSTLTIQRTQQEDSAVYLCASSPGGTIAKNIQYFGAGTRLSVL.

This clonotype was detected a few times. The gene calls are TRBV27 and TRBJ2-1; D ambiguous. The V gene's germline CDR1 is MNHEY and CDR2 SMNVEV (reference sequence). The CDR3 contains 13 residues. Deletions cut 5 bases from V and 9 bases from J, with 14 bases between. The CDR3 DNA sequence: TGTGCCAGCAGTGCGGTCCTCGTCAGTGAGCAGTTCTTC. It specifies CASSAVLVSEQFF.

The chain joins TRBV20-1 to TRBJ2-2; 7 bases are shared with TRBD2. The V gene's germline CDR1 is DFQATT and CDR2 SNEGSKA (reference sequence). This CDR3 is built from 12 residues. J lost 3 bases, V lost 5 bases, and 0 bases had no gene match. The CDR3 region is CSAGGDTGELFF. The CDR3 DNA reads TGCAGTGCTGGGGGGGACACCGGGGAGCTGTTTTTT.

This clonotype turned up a few times. The gene calls are TRBV4-1 and TRBJ2-1; 7 bases are a match to TRBD2. Germline V gene data show CDR1 as MGHRA and CDR2 as YSYEKL. CDR3 size: 16 residues. With V trimmed by 0 bases and J by 6 bases, 8 bases remained unmatched. CDR3 residues: CASSQEPGLPRNEQFF. CDR3 DNA: TGCGCCAGCAGCCAAGAGCCGGGACTACCACGCAATGAGCAGTTCTTC.

This clonotype has a single count. The chain links TRBV20-1 to TRBJ1-5, with no clear D. Germline V gives CDR1 DFQATT, CDR2 SNEGSKA (reference sequence). The CDR3 has 15 amino acids. Trimming cost V 0 bases and J 0 bases, with 9 bases left between them. In DNA form, the CDR3 reads TGCAGTGCTAGAGAGGCAGGTCCTAGCAATCAGCCCCAGCATTTT. Encoded protein: CSAREAGPSNQPQHF.

This clonotype occurred once. The J gene is TRBJ2-1, the V gene TRBV7-2; D gene ambiguous. The J call is doubtful: the DNA matches TRBJ2-7 better. The CDR3 contains 15 residues. Germline lookup yields CDR1 SGHTA and CDR2 FQGNSA. In DNA, the CDR3 is TGTGCCAGCAGCCTATTAATTAGCTCCTACAATGAGCAGTACTTC. It is translated as CASSLLISSYNEQYF.

This clonotype appeared a few times. This chain connects TRBV9 to TRBJ2-6; D perhaps matches TRBD1 (6 bases). The CDR3 loop spans 17 amino acids. V shed 5 bases and J shed 1 base, with 16 bases lying between them. CDR1 and CDR2 (germline): SGDLS, YYNGEE. The CDR3 DNA is TGTGCCAGCAGGGACCCGGGACATAGTTCTGGGGCCAACGTCCTGACTTTC. It yields the protein CASRDPGHSSGANVLTF.

This clonotype was counted a few times. The CDR3 region has the DNA TGTGCCAGCAGCCCAGCCCTTAATTATCCCCAGCATTTT. This encodes CASSPALNYPQHF. This chain connects TRBV3-1 to TRBJ1-5; D is unclear. The V gene lost 4 bases and the J gene lost 10 bases, with 14 bases spanning the gap. The CDR3 is 13 residues long. Germline assignment: CDR1 LGHDT and CDR2 YNNKEL (reference sequence). The full variable domain, with the rest looked up from reference TRBV3-1 and TRBJ1-5, is DTAVSQTPKYLVTQMGNDKSIKCEQNLGHDTMYWYKQDSKKFLKIMFSYNNKELIINETVPNRFSPKSPDKAHLNLHINSLELGDSAVYFCASSPALNYPQHFGDGTRLSIL.

V gene TRBV20-1 combines with J gene TRBJ2-3; D is unresolved. V lost 3 bases and J lost 1, with 11 bases in between. The CDR3 covers 14 residues. Germline V gene lookup returns CDR1 DFQATT and CDR2 SNEGSKA (reference sequence). In DNA form, the CDR3 reads TGCAGTGCTAGTCGCCTAGTTGGCACAGATACGCAGTATTTT. Translating it yields CSASRLVGTDTQYF.

This chain joins TRBV4-2 and TRBJ1-5; D gene ambiguous. There are 14 residues in the CDR3. Germline assignment: CDR1 LGHNA and CDR2 YNFKEQ. The V gene lost 1 base and the J gene lost 6 bases, with 10 bases spanning the gap. The CDR3 region has the DNA TGTGCCAGCAGCCAAGTGCGGGGTTCTCAGCCCCAGCATTTT. This translates into CASSQVRGSQPQHF.

The chain uses TRBV6-1 and TRBJ2-6; TRBD2 might be the D (6 bases). From germline, CDR1 is MNHNS and CDR2 SASEGT. V gave up 6 bases and J gave up 0 bases, with 12 bases separating them. The CDR3 is 16 residues long. The chain's CDR3 is CASRGTGNSGANVLTF. The CDR3 nucleotides read TGTGCCAGCAGAGGGACTGGGAACTCTGGGGCCAACGTCCTGACTTTC.

The chain combines TRBV4-3 with TRBJ2-2; 9 nucleotides align to TRBD2. The CDR3 loop spans 18 amino acids. J lost 1 base, V lost 0 bases, and 6 bases had no gene match. Germline CDR1 reads LGHNA; CDR2 reads YSLEER. The CDR3 spells CASSQELAGALNTGELFF. The CDR3 bases are TGCGCCAGCAGCCAAGAGTTAGCGGGGGCCCTGAACACCGGGGAGCTGTTTTTT.

Comment on this clonotype: Germline and junction disagree at one end, which may indicate a read error. This chain uses TRBV18 with TRBJ2-1; TRBD2 agrees at 10 bases. Looked up from germline, CDR1 is KGHSH and CDR2 is LQKENI. This CDR3 comprises 15 residues. The CDR3 sequence is CAGSPTSGSYNEQFF. In DNA, the CDR3 is TGTGCCGGCTCACCGACTAGCGGGTCTTACAATGAGCAGTTCTTC.

The gene calls are TRBV12-3 or TRBV12-4 and TRBJ2-5; 7 bases line up with TRBD2. The DNA end is more similar to TRBJ2-7, so the J call may be wrong. The CDR3 extends over 14 amino acids. The DNA of the CDR3 is TGTGCCAGCAGTATAATGGCGGGAGAAGGCGAGCAGTACTTC. Translating it yields CASSIMAGEGEQYF.

J is TRBJ1-6 and V is TRBV30, with unresolved D. From germline, CDR1 is GTSNPN and CDR2 SVGIG (reference sequence). V shed 4 bases and J shed 9 bases, with 13 bases lying between them. There are 13 residues in the CDR3. The CDR3 coding sequence is TGTGCCTGGACTTATGTCAGCTCTTCACCCCTCCACTTT. This gives the protein CAWTYVSSSPLHF.

This clonotype was detected many times. The V call is TRBV29-1, the J call TRBJ2-5, with a possible D match to TRBD1 (6 bases). The length of the CDR3 is 12 residues. From germline, CDR1 is SQVTM and CDR2 ANQGSEA. V was pared by 3 bases and J by 5 bases, with 10 bases between. The CDR3 spells CSVDTGPETQYF. CDR3 coding DNA: TGCAGCGTTGATACAGGGCCTGAGACCCAGTACTTC.

The J gene is TRBJ1-1, the V gene TRBV29-1; no definite D call. The CDR3 spans 14 residues. Germline CDR1 SQVTM, CDR2 ANQGSEA. V was clipped by 4 bases and J by 1 base, with 13 bases between them. CDR3 bases: TGCAGCGTTGTCGAACACGGTCAGAACACTGAAGCTTTCTTT. Translating gives CSVVEHGQNTEAFF.

This clonotype has at least ten counts. The chain has TRBV29-1 and TRBJ2-5; D is uncertain. This CDR3 has 13 amino acids. Trimming left V 4 bases short and J 0 bases short, with 9 bases between. CDR1 is SQVTM, CDR2 ANQGSEA, per germline. The CDR3 coding sequence is TGCAGCGTTGTTGAGTGGGACCAAGAGACCCAGTACTTC. Its translation: CSVVEWDQETQYF.

The CDR3 DNA reads TGTGCCAGCAGCCCCTCCGGTGGCTACACCTTC. Its protein is CASSPSGGYTF. The rearrangement joins TRBV12-3 or TRBV12-4 to TRBJ1-2; D gene uncertain. V lost 6 bases, J lost 7 bases, and 9 bases lay in between. This CDR3 has 11 residues.

V gene TRBV4-1 combines with J gene TRBJ2-7; 9 nucleotides agree with TRBD1. CDR1 and CDR2 from the germline V gene are MGHRA and YSYEKL. This CDR3 is built from 18 residues. J lost 2 bases, V lost 1 base, and 12 bases had no gene match. The CDR3 bases are TGCGCCAGCAGCCAAGGGCTGCTCCGAAGGACAGGGGCCTACGAGCAGTACTTC. It specifies CASSQGLLRRTGAYEQYF.

The chain joins TRBV7-8 to TRBJ1-1; 10 bases are a match to TRBD1. The length of the CDR3 is 18 residues. The V gene's germline CDR1 is SGHVS and CDR2 FQNEAQ. With V trimmed by 4 bases and J by 1 base, 12 bases remained unmatched. The CDR3 sequence: CASSSAGTGDMKNTEAFF. Written as DNA, the CDR3 is TGTGCCAGCAGCTCAGCCGGGACAGGGGACATGAAGAACACTGAAGCTTTCTTT.

This clonotype occurred a few times. This may be a read error: a much more frequent sequence differs by one nucleotide. The chain employs TRBV7-9 and TRBJ2-5; no clear D. The CDR3 contains 13 residues. The ends were cut back, 6 bases at V and 11 bases at J, with 19 bases in the middle. Germline values: CDR1 SEHNR, CDR2 FQNEAQ (reference sequence). CDR3 in DNA: TGTGCCAGCAGGCCCGCTGAGTACAATGAGCAGTACTTC. It specifies CASRPAEYNEQYF.

This rearrangement joins TRBV30 to TRBJ2-1; TRBD1 is a possible D gene (6 bases). This CDR3 is built from 12 residues. V was shortened by 1 base and J by 10 bases, with 11 bases between the two germline ends. In germline, CDR1 is GTSNPN, CDR2 SVGIG (reference sequence). DNA of the CDR3: TGTGCCTGGAGTGCCAGGGGACGGGAGCAGTTCTTC. It yields the protein CAWSARGREQFF.

This clonotype was seen more than once but under ten times. The chain is built from TRBV4-1 and TRBJ1-2; no clear D. This CDR3 spans 19 amino acids. Trimming removed 1 base from V and 2 bases from J, with 23 bases in between. In germline, CDR1 is MGHRA, CDR2 YSYEKL. CDR3 bases: TGCGCCAGCAGCCAAGGTGCCGTCGGTTCCTCGGATCTAAACTATGGCTACACCTTC. As protein: CASSQGAVGSSDLNYGYTF.

In this sample, this clonotype turned up once. The chain joins TRBV3-1 to TRBJ1-2; no definite D call. This CDR3 has 12 amino acids. V gave up 2 bases and J gave up 6 bases, with 7 bases separating them. Germline V gene sequence: CDR1 LGHDT, CDR2 YNNKEL (reference sequence). The CDR3 nucleotides are TGTGCCAGCAGCCAATCTGCGGATGGCTACACCTTC. Protein sequence: CASSQSADGYTF. Filled out from reference TRBV3-1 and TRBJ1-2, the complete variable domain reads DTAVSQTPKYLVTQMGNDKSIKCEQNLGHDTMYWYKQDSKKFLKIMFSYNNKELIINETVPNRFSPKSPDKAHLNLHINSLELGDSAVYFCASSQSADGYTFGSGTRLTVV.

This chain links TRBV4-1 with TRBJ2-7, with 9 bases lining up with TRBD2. The J segment lost 6 bases and the V segment lost 5 bases, leaving 11 bases of the junction unmatched. CDR1 and CDR2 from the germline V gene are MGHRA and YSYEKL. The CDR3 is 15 amino acids. DNA for the CDR3: TGCGCCAGCAGCGGGGGACTAGCCAGGCTCTCCGAGCAGTACTTC. Its protein is CASSGGLARLSEQYF.

The V call is TRBV7-8, the J call TRBJ2-1; 14 nucleotides match TRBD2. CDR3 length equals 19 residues. Germline V gives CDR1 SGHVS, CDR2 FQNEAQ. The V and J ends lost 2 bases and 5 bases, in that order; junction bases with no gene match: 11. CDR3 sequence: CASSLRLAGGPSAHNEQFF. The DNA for the CDR3 is TGTGCCAGCAGCTTACGACTAGCGGGGGGGCCGTCCGCCCACAATGAGCAGTTCTTC.

The table lists this clonotype with a few counts. The gene calls are TRBV29-1 and TRBJ2-5; 7 positions agree with TRBD1. This CDR3 is 12 amino acids long. CDR1 SQVTM and CDR2 ANQGSEA come from the germline V gene. The V and J ends lost 6 bases and 3 bases, in that order; junction bases with no gene match: 4. The CDR3 nucleotides read TGCAGCGTGCGCCAGGGGGAAGAGACCCAGTACTTC. Translating gives CSVRQGEETQYF.